This T cell receptor beta chain was retrieved from a study of T cells after yellow fever vaccination. Study context: Fractions of limited cellularity were prepared by means of SMART-Seq v4 Ultra Low Input.

A universal primer site and UMIs were added as TCR cDNA was made by 5'RACE template switching. Using its own MiXCR run on the 5' RACE reads, TCRdb lists one record per CDR3 protein. The top ten clones hold about 16% of a sample with 450,000 to 650,000 distinct CDR3 sequences, 20% to 25% of them seen once. V shed 1 base and J shed 7 bases, with 11 bases lying between them. Germline CDR1 reads LGHNA; CDR2 reads YNFKEQ. The CDR3 length is 14 residues. On this clonotype: Antigen: not known.

The study, taken as a whole, reports: Most primary-vaccination clones recurred post-booster (about 96% CD4, just over 85% CD8). In FACS-sorted repertoires, abundant clonotypes from the bulk population could appear as contaminants.

The chain joins TRBV4-2 to TRBJ2-1; D possibly corresponds to TRBD2 (6 bases). The sample in question was PBMCs, obtained 20 to 25 days after the first yellow fever vaccination. The TCR was taken from a young man who received the YFV17D yellow fever vaccine. CDR3 residues: CASSQVGTLNEQFF. The DNA for the CDR3 is TGTGCCAGCAGCCAAGTAGGGACTTTAAATGAGCAGTTCTTC.